This TCR beta chain was recovered during a study of shared clonotypes between healthy human individuals. The donor cohort consisted entirely of Caucasian adults residing in Nashville, Tennessee. The germline V gene encodes CDR1 MNHNY and CDR2 SVGAGI (reference sequence). The CDR3 has 10 residues. V was cut by 6 bases and J by 6 bases, with 4 bases left in between. For this clone: As yet, its antigen is unknown.

Overall study findings and caveats: The researchers took only blood, and tissue repertoires probably look different.

Deep level was the assay's run setting. The assay was immunoSEQ multiplex PCR, and TCRdb's table has in-frame clones only and misses some. The data contain about 490,000 clones, 76% of them seen just once; the ten biggest clones take up under 15%. The chain has TRBV6-6 and TRBJ2-3; D ambiguous. The sequence came from a woman aged 35 to 49 in good health. Some clones in this sample may be carry-over from other donors' samples. Source material: PBMCs. The CDR3 DNA reads TGTGCCAGCAGCGGGGATACGCAGTATTTT. The encoded protein is CASSGDTQYF.